The 28 T cell receptor beta chains listed next were all sequenced from one sample in a study of T cells in Graves' hyperthyroidism and ophthalmopathy. It was RNA transcripts that yielded the amplified TCR beta CDR3 regions. Using the HTBI primer set, a first-round RT-PCR was run on the TCR CDR3. TCRdb reanalysed the multiplex PCR reads using MiXCR and keeps one entry per CDR3 protein. The sample shows 450,000 to 550,000 distinct CDR3 sequences, about 24% of them seen only once. Sequencing input: blood. These receptors were taken from a woman aged 25-40 years with Graves' ophthalmopathy.

The table lists this clonotype with many counts. This chain connects TRBV15 to TRBJ1-2, with TRBD1 identical over 10 bases. The CDR3 contains 14 residues. J lost 13 bases, V lost 8 bases, and 16 bases had no gene match. CDR1 is LNHNV, CDR2 YYDKDF, per germline (reference sequence). CDR3 nucleotide sequence: TGTGCCACCTCTTCCGGGACAGGGGCCCACAGGGTCACCTTC. Its translation is CATSSGTGAHRVTF.

This clonotype came up many times. The chain employs TRBV3-1 and TRBJ2-7; tentative D call: TRBD2 (6 bases). CDR3 size: 17 residues. Germline V CDR1 and CDR2: LGHDT, YNNKEL (reference sequence). V lost 3 bases to trimming and J lost 6 bases, with 24 bases between them. The CDR3 bases are TGTGCCAGCAGCCACGCTTATCGGTTTGGCGGGGCAGGCGAGCAGTACTTC. Translation gives CASSHAYRFGGAGEQYF.

In this sample, this clonotype turned up many times. V usage is TRBV12-3 or TRBV12-4 and J usage is TRBJ1-2; the D gene is possibly TRBD1 (6 bases). There are 15 residues in the CDR3. Trimming left V 5 bases short and J 4 bases short, with 17 bases between. The CDR3 spells CASSRGQGAFYGYTF. In DNA form, the CDR3 reads TGTGCCAGCAGTCGGGGGCAGGGCGCGTTCTATGGCTACACCTTC.

The table lists this clonotype with many counts. The chain couples TRBV6-5 to TRBJ1-2, with TRBD1 matching 9 bases. CDR3 size: 16 residues. CDR1 and CDR2 (germline): MNHEY, SVGAGI. Trimming cost V 0 bases and J 8 bases; bases outside gene matches: 10. CDR3 region: CASSYSSWTGVYGYTF. CDR3 in DNA: TGTGCCAGCAGTTACTCGAGTTGGACAGGGGTGTACGGCTACACCTTC.

This clonotype was seen ten or more times. V usage is TRBV6-1 and J usage is TRBJ1-2; the match to TRBD1 covers 11 bases. The CDR3 covers 15 residues. CDR1 is MNHNS, CDR2 SASEGT, per germline. The V segment lost 8 bases and the J segment 4 bases; nucleotides outside the gene matches: 9. The DNA of the CDR3 is TGTGCCAGCGAAGGACAGGGGGCGGCGTCCTATGGCTACACCTTC. Translation: CASEGQGAASYGYTF.

This clonotype has ten or more counts. The gene calls are TRBV20-1 and TRBJ1-2; possible D gene TRBD1, 6 bases. With 1 base removed from V and 1 base from J, the gap between germline ends came to 13 bases. CDR1 and CDR2 (germline): DFQATT, SNEGSKA (reference sequence). CDR3 length: 15 amino acids. The CDR3 coding sequence is TGCAGTGCTAGAGGGGACATGGGATTTAACTATGGCTACACCTTC. Amino acid sequence: CSARGDMGFNYGYTF.

This clonotype was detected ten times or more. The chain is built from TRBV20-1 and TRBJ2-2; D remains ambiguous. This CDR3 spans 13 amino acids. In germline, CDR1 is DFQATT, CDR2 SNEGSKA (reference sequence). V shed 5 bases and J shed 7 bases, with 14 bases lying between them. The CDR3 DNA reads as TGCAGTGCTCTCCAGGCTGTGAACGGGGAGCTGTTTTTT. This encodes CSALQAVNGELFF.

The chain couples TRBV12-3 or TRBV12-4 to TRBJ1-1, with D possibly TRBD1 on 5 matching bases. Between the trimmed V and J ends, which lost 6 bases and 4 bases, there was a span of 27 bases. The CDR3 length is 18 residues. The CDR3 loop reads CASRPGLWGVPPGTEAFF. CDR3 in DNA: TGTGCCAGCAGGCCCGGGTTGTGGGGGGTGCCTCCGGGCACTGAAGCTTTCTTT.

The V gene is TRBV12-3 or TRBV12-4, the J gene TRBJ2-4; D remains unclear. This CDR3 is 13 amino acids long. With 7 bases removed from V and 0 bases from J, the gap between germline ends came to 7 bases. CDR3 amino acids: CASKGLAKNIQYF. For the CDR3, the DNA is TGTGCCAGCAAAGGGCTAGCCAAAAACATTCAGTACTTC.

Turning to this clonotype: This may stem from a read error, because a much larger clone lies one nucleotide away. J is TRBJ2-4 and V is TRBV12-3 or TRBV12-4; tentatively, D is TRBD1 or TRBD2 (5 bases each). This CDR3 contains 13 residues. CDR3 nucleotide sequence: TGTGCCAGCACTACCGGGACGGAAAACAGTCAGTACTTC. As protein: CASTTGTENSQYF.

This clonotype was detected only a few times. V usage is TRBV3-1 and J usage is TRBJ2-7; tentatively, D is TRBD2 (7 bases). The germline gives CDR1 LGHDT, CDR2 YNNKEL (reference sequence). V lost 4 bases and J 5 bases, leaving 18 bases between the germline ends. CDR3 length: 15 amino acids. The CDR3 spells CASSPGGGLPNEQYF. The CDR3 nucleotides are TGTGCCAGCAGCCCTGGCGGGGGCCTACCCAACGAGCAGTACTTC.

This clonotype was recorded at least ten times. The junction does not match germline at one end; this may be a read error. The chain carries TRBV25-1 and TRBJ2-7; D perhaps matches TRBD1 (6 bases). Looked up from germline, CDR1 is MGHDK and CDR2 is SYGVNS. CDR3 length: 12 residues. In DNA, the CDR3 is TGTGCCAGCAGTTTGACAGGCTACAAGCAGTACTTC. This sequence encodes CASSLTGYKQYF.

This clonotype showed up many times. The rearrangement uses TRBV6-5 and TRBJ1-5; D not certain. V was pared by 2 bases and J by 2 bases, with 7 bases between. Germline lookup yields CDR1 MNHEY and CDR2 SVGAGI. The CDR3 is 14 residues long. CDR3 nucleotide sequence: TGTGCCAGCAGTTACCGGGGTGGCAATCAGCCCCAGCATTTT. Encoded protein: CASSYRGGNQPQHF.

This clonotype was counted ten times or more. The V gene is TRBV2, the J gene TRBJ2-5; 7 positions agree with TRBD2. Germline CDR1 and CDR2: SNHLY and FYNNEI. CDR3 length: 15 residues. Trimming took 6 bases from V and 5 from J; bases not matched to a gene: 12. The CDR3 bases are TGTGCCAGCAGCCTCGGGACTACCTCAGGGGAGACCCAGTACTTC. This codes for CASSLGTTSGETQYF.

This clonotype was detected once. The chain has TRBV20-1 and TRBJ2-5; the D is unclear. The CDR3 length is 12 residues. In germline, CDR1 is DFQATT, CDR2 SNEGSKA (reference sequence). The CDR3 sequence: CSPMRRVETQYF. In DNA form, the CDR3 reads TGCAGCCCCATGAGGAGAGTCGAGACCCAGTACTTC.

J is TRBJ2-5 and V is TRBV5-1, with 13 bases identical to TRBD2. Germline V gene data show CDR1 as SGHRS and CDR2 as YFSETQ. V lost 4 bases, J lost 1 base, and 4 bases stayed unmatched. CDR3 length equals 16 residues. DNA for the CDR3: TGCGCCAGCAGCCCTAGGACTAGCGGGAGCCAAGAGACCCAGTACTTC. It is translated as CASSPRTSGSQETQYF.

This clonotype was picked up many times. This rearrangement joins TRBV19 to TRBJ2-7, with TRBD2 matching 10 bases. The ends lost 6 bases at V and 6 bases at J; junction bases unmatched: 11. The length of the CDR3 is 15 residues. The germline V gene encodes CDR1 LNHDA and CDR2 SQIVND (reference sequence). The CDR3 nucleotides are TGTGCCAGTAGCGACCCCGGGACTAGCGCCCTCGAGCAGTACTTC. Protein sequence: CASSDPGTSALEQYF.

This chain uses TRBV4-1 with TRBJ2-2; tentative D call: TRBD1 (7 bases). V lost 4 bases, J lost 5 bases, and 14 bases lay in between. The CDR3 is made up of 15 amino acids. Germline lookup yields CDR1 MGHRA and CDR2 YSYEKL. For the CDR3, the DNA is TGCGCCAGCAGCCGGGGGGACAGCCGGACCGGGGAGCTGTTTTTT. This gives the protein CASSRGDSRTGELFF.

This clonotype appeared many times. The chain has TRBV6-2 or TRBV6-3 and TRBJ2-1; D is possibly TRBD1 (6 bases). CDR3 size: 12 residues. V was trimmed by 8 bases and J by 8 bases, leaving 13 bases between them. Looked up from germline, CDR1 is MNHEY and CDR2 is SVGEGT. The CDR3 is CASAEQGDEQFF. DNA of the CDR3: TGTGCCAGCGCCGAACAGGGCGATGAGCAGTTCTTC.

This clonotype has a count of ten or more. This rearrangement joins TRBV20-1 to TRBJ1-2; no firm D call. Trimming took off 3 bases at V and 4 bases at J, with 9 bases between the two ends. Germline V gene data show CDR1 as DFQATT and CDR2 as SNEGSKA (reference sequence). The CDR3 is made up of 12 amino acids. CDR3 bases: TGCAGTGCTAGCCCGGGTGGCTATGGCTACACCTTC. Amino acids: CSASPGGYGYTF.

This chain links TRBV13 with TRBJ1-1; possible D gene TRBD1, 6 bases. V was clipped by 4 bases and J by 2 bases, with 20 bases between them. Germline CDR1 and CDR2: PRHDT and FYEKMQ (reference sequence). The CDR3 runs 17 residues. The CDR3 protein is CASSSGHIPPFNTEAFF. In nucleotides, the CDR3 is TGTGCCAGCAGCTCGGGACATATCCCGCCCTTCAACACTGAAGCTTTCTTT. Based on the CDR3 plus reference TRBV13 and TRBJ1-1, the full variable domain is AAGVIQSPRHLIKEKRETATLKCYPIPRHDTVYWYQQGPGQDPQFLISFYEKMQSDKGSIPDRFSAQQFSDYHSELNMSSLELGDSALYFCASSSGHIPPFNTEAFFGQGTRLTVV.

The V gene is TRBV14, the J gene TRBJ2-7, with TRBD2 matching over 7 bases. Unmatched junction bases numbered 6, after V lost 1 base and J lost 3 bases. This CDR3 comprises 15 residues. CDR1 is SGHDN and CDR2 is FVKESK in the germline V gene. The CDR3 protein is CASSQAGGRDYEQYF. Here the CDR3 DNA reads TGTGCCAGCAGCCAAGCGGGAGGTCGGGACTACGAGCAGTACTTC.

This clonotype was recorded a few times. V is TRBV6-5 and J is TRBJ1-1, with D unclear. This CDR3 region has 13 residues. Germline V lookup: CDR1 MNHEY, CDR2 SVGAGI. Trimming left V 0 bases short and J 9 bases short, with 11 bases between. CDR3 in amino acids: CASSYSIGGKAFF. The CDR3, as DNA: TGTGCCAGCAGTTACTCGATAGGTGGCAAAGCTTTCTTT.

In this sample, this clonotype turned up many times. A much larger clone lies a single base off, so this may be a read error. The chain combines TRBV12-3 or TRBV12-4 with TRBJ1-2; D possibly corresponds to TRBD1 (5 bases). The CDR3 is 13 amino acids. V lost 3 bases to trimming and J lost 4 bases, with 9 bases between them. CDR3 sequence (DNA): TGTGCCAGCAGTTTTGACAGTACCTATGGCTACACCTTC. Amino acid sequence: CASSFDSTYGYTF.

This clonotype was observed a handful of times. The rearrangement links TRBV12-3 or TRBV12-4 to TRBJ2-2, with D uncertain. This CDR3 region has 14 residues. The germline V and J ends were trimmed by 3 bases and 1 base, with 6 bases remaining between them. This chain's CDR3 is CASSFRRNTGELFF. Here the CDR3 DNA reads TGTGCCAGCAGTTTTCGAAGGAACACCGGGGAGCTGTTTTTT.

This clonotype has just a few counts. The chain carries TRBV19 and TRBJ2-2; TRBD1 matches at 8 bases. The germline CDR1 and CDR2 sequences are LNHDA and SQIVND (reference sequence). This CDR3 is built from 18 residues. With 6 bases clipped from V and 6 bases from J, the junction kept 18 bases outside the gene matches. DNA for the CDR3: TGTGCCAGTAGGGGAGACGGCGGACAGGGAAGTGTACCCGGGGAGCTGTTTTTT. Translation: CASRGDGGQGSVPGELFF.

This clonotype was detected a few times. V usage is TRBV7-2 and J usage is TRBJ2-7; D is uncertain. The CDR3 is 14 residues long. Trimming left V 3 bases short and J 3 bases short, with 12 bases between. CDR1 is SGHTA, CDR2 FQGNSA, per germline. Here the CDR3 DNA reads TGTGCCAGCAGCTTCGCGCTAGGAGTCTACGAGCAGTACTTC. It translates to CASSFALGVYEQYF.

This clonotype was observed at least ten times. This chain connects TRBV12-3 or TRBV12-4 to TRBJ1-6; D unclear. Trimming cost V 4 bases and J 10 bases, with 11 bases left between them. The CDR3 is 13 residues long. In DNA, the CDR3 is TGTGCCAGCAGTTGGAGCGCGGACTCACCCCTCCACTTT. It yields the protein CASSWSADSPLHF.